This paragraph covers one T cell receptor (beta chain) sequence. The antigen is undetermined. An amount of RNA that ranged from roughly 0.5 to 1 ug was reverse transcribed with random hexamers. The method of amplification for TCR beta CDR3 was immunoSEQ multiplex PCR, covering 54 Vbeta and 13 Jbeta. TCRdb ran MiXCR on the immunoSEQ multiplex PCR reads and lists one entry per CDR3 protein. The sample yields about 180,000 distinct CDR3 sequences, roughly 95% seen once. CD8+ and CD4+ T cells from blood underwent TCR beta sequencing, which was carried out in a high-throughput format. TEMRA cells were enriched by FACS, and CD4+ and CD8+ T cells were negatively isolated. These data belong to a study of CD8 T cells in Susac syndrome. Trimming pared 5 bases from V and 2 bases from J, leaving 10 bases between. The CDR3 length is 14 residues. Germline lookup yields CDR1 LGHNT and CDR2 FRNRAP. Study observations and caveats: A relatively small number of individuals underwent TCR sequencing and HLA analysis.

The TCR comes from a human donor with multiple sclerosis. The sequenced sample consisted of CD4+ T cells from PBMCs. This sequence joins TRBV12-5 and TRBJ2-1, with a tentative D call TRBD1 (5 bases). The CDR3 DNA sequence: TGTGCTAGTGGTAGGGGTTTCCCCTACAATGAGCAGTTCTTC. Its translation is CASGRGFPYNEQFF. The whole variable domain, filled in from reference TRBV12-5 and TRBJ2-1, reads DARVTQTPRHKVTEMGQEVTMRCQPILGHNTVFWYRQTMMQGLELLAYFRNRAPLDDSGMPKDRFSAEMPDATLATLKIQPSEPRDSAVYFCASGRGFPYNEQFFGPGTRLTVL.